In this sample, the clone carrying this TCR beta chain turned up a few times. Its antigen remains unknown. This sample is drawn from a study of blood T cells in healthy people across ages. Study-wide points: Unknown donor CMV status possibly confounded expanded clonotype changes. In older individuals, TCR beta diversity per million T cells was lower, falling roughly linearly with age. Estimated diversity across one million T cells was deemed an underestimate.

Roughly 9 milliliters of peripheral blood were drawn from each donor. The authors ran a second PCR of about 7 to 11 cycles using a sample-barcoded 5' primer and a J-beta primer mix. In TCRdb, the 5' RACE reads were re-called with MiXCR into one record per CDR3 protein. The data contain roughly 500,000 distinct CDR3 sequences, approximately 27% of them singletons. Sequencing was performed on blood. The origin of this receptor is a woman between 70 and 85 years old in good health.

The CDR3 DNA follows: TGTGCCAGCAGTGAACCCTTGGGATTGCTAGTAAAACTGTTTTTT. This gives the protein CASSEPLGLLVKLFF. The V and J genes are TRBV25-1 and TRBJ1-4; D gene ambiguous. CDR1 and CDR2 (germline): MGHDK, SYGVNS. This CDR3 contains 15 residues. V lost 2 bases and J 10 bases, leaving 17 bases between the germline ends. The variable domain in full, completed from reference TRBV25-1 and TRBJ1-4, reads EADIYQTPRYLVIGTGKKITLECSQTMGHDKMYWYQQDPGMELHLIHYSYGVNSTEKGDLSSESTVSRIRTEHFPLTLESARPSHTSQYLCASSEPLGLLVKLFFGSGTQLSVL.